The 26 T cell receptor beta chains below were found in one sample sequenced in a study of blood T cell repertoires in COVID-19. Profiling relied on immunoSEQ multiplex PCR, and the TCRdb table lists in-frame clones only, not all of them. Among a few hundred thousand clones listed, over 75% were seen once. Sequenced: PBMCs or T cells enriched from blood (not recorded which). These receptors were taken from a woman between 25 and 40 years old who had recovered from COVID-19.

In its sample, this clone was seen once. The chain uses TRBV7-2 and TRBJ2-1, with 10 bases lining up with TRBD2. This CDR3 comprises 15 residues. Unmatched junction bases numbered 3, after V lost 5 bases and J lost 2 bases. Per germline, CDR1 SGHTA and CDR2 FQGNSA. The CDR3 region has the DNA TGTGCCAGCAGCCCGGGACTAGCGACCTACAATGAGCAGTTCTTC. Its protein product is CASSPGLATYNEQFF.

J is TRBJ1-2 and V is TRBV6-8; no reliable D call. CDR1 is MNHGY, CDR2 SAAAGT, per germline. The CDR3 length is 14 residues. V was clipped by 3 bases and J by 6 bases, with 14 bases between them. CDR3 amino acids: CASSYSLEAHGYTF. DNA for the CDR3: TGTGCCAGCAGTTATTCCCTAGAGGCCCATGGCTACACCTTC.

The CDR3 loop is CASSRRVAGGNEQYF. The CDR3 DNA reads as TGTGCCAGCAGTCGCCGGGTAGCGGGAGGCAACGAGCAGTACTTC. V and J are TRBV6-5 and TRBJ2-7; 10 nucleotides agree with TRBD2. CDR3 length: 15 amino acids. V lost 5 bases, J lost 5 bases, and 9 bases stayed unmatched. CDR1 and CDR2 from the germline V gene are MNHEY and SVGAGI.

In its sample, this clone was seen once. CDR3 loop: CASRADRGPGNTIYF. The CDR3 region has the DNA TGTGCCAGCAGGGCCGACAGGGGGCCGGGAAACACCATATATTTT. This chain connects TRBV6-5 to TRBJ1-3, with 10 bases that match TRBD1. The CDR3 consists of 15 residues. Germline loops: CDR1 MNHEY, CDR2 SVGAGI. V was pared by 6 bases and J by 4 bases, with 6 bases of the junction left unmatched.

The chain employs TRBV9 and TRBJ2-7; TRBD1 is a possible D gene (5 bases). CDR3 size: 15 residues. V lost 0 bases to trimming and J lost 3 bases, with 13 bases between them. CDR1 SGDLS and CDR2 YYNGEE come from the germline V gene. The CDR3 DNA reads TGTGCCAGCAGCGTAGCTGTGGGGCTCGGCTACGAGCAGTACTTC. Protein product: CASSVAVGLGYEQYF.

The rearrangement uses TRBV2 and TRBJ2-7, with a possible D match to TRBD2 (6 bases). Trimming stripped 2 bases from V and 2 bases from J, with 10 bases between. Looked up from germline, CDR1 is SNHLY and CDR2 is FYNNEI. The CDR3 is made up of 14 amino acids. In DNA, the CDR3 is TGTGCCAGCAGTGAACGGAGGGGCCCCTACGAGCAGTACTTC. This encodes CASSERRGPYEQYF.

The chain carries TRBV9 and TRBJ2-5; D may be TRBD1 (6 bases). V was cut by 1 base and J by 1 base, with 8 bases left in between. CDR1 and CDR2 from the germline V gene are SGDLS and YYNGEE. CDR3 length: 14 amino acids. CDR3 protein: CASSVPGVQETQYF. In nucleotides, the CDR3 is TGTGCCAGCAGCGTACCAGGGGTCCAAGAGACCCAGTACTTC.

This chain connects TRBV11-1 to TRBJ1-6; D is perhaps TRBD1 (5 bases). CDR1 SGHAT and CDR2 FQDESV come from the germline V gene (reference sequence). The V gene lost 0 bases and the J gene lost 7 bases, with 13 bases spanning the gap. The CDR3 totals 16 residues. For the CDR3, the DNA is TGTGCCAGCAGCTTAGCCCGGGACTTTGGCAATTCACCCCTCCACTTT. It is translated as CASSLARDFGNSPLHF.

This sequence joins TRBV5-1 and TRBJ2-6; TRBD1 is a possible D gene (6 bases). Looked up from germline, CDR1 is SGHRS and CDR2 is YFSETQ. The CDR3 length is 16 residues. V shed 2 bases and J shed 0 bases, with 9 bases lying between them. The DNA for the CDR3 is TGCGCCAGCAGCTTTGGGGACAACTCTGGGGCCAACGTCCTGACTTTC. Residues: CASSFGDNSGANVLTF.

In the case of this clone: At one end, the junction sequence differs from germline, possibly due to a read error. The CDR3 DNA reads TGTGCCAGCAGCTTAGATCCTTATCACTCGATGCTTTTT. It codes for CASSLDPYHSMLF. V gene TRBV7-9 combines with J gene TRBJ1-4, with D uncertain. CDR1 and CDR2 from the germline V gene are SEHNR and FQNEAQ (reference sequence). CDR3 size: 13 residues.

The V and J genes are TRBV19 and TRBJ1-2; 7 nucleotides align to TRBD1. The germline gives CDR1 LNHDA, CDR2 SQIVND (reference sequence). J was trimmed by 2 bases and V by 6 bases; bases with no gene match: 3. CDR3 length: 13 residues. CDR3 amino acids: CASRTGTNYGYTF. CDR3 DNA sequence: TGTGCCAGTAGGACAGGGACCAACTATGGCTACACCTTC.

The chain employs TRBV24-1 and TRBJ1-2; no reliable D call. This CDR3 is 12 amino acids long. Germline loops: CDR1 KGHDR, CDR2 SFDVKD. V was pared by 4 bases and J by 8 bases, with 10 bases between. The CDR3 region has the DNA TGTGCCACCAGTGAGGGCAGGTACGGCTACACCTTC. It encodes CATSEGRYGYTF.

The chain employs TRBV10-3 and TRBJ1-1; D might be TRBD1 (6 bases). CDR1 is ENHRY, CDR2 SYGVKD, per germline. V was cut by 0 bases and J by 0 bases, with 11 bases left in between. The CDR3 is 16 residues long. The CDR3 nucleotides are TGTGCCATCAGTGAGTCCCGGACAGCTATGAACACTGAAGCTTTCTTT. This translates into CAISESRTAMNTEAFF.

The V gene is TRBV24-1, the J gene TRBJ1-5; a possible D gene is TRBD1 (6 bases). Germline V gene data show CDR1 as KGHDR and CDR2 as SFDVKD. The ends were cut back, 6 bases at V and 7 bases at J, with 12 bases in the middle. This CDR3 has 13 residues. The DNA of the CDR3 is TGTGCCACCAGTTATCAGGGGATCCAGCCCCAGCATTTT. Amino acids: CATSYQGIQPQHF.

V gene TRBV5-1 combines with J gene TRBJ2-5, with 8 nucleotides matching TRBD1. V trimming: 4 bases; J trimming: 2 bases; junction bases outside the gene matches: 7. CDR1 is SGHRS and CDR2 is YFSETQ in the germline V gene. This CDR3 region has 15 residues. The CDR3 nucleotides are TGCGCCAGCAGCGGCTGGACAGGGCGGCAAGAGACCCAGTACTTC. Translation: CASSGWTGRQETQYF. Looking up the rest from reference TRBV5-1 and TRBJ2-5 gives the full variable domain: KAGVTQTPRYLIKTRGQQVTLSCSPISGHRSVSWYQQTPGQGLQFLFEYFSETQRNKGNFPGRFSGRQFSNSRSEMNVSTLELGDSALYLCASSGWTGRQETQYFGPGTRLLVL.

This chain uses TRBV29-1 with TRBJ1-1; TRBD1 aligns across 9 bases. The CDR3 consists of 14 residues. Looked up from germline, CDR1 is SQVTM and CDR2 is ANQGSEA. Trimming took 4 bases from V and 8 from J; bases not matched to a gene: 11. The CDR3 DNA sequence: TGCAGCGTTGCCGGGACAGGGTCGTCTCCAGAAGCTTTCTTT. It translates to CSVAGTGSSPEAFF.

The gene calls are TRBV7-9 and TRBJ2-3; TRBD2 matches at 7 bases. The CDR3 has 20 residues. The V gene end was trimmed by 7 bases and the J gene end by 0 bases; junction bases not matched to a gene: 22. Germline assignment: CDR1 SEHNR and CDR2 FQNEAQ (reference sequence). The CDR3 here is CASTNRFRASGFPSTDTQYF. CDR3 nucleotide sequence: TGTGCCAGCACCAATAGGTTTAGGGCTAGCGGATTTCCTAGCACAGATACGCAGTATTTT.

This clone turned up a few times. The CDR3 sequence is CSVDRGLNTEAFF. The CDR3 DNA follows: TGCAGCGTGGACAGGGGGCTAAACACTGAAGCTTTCTTT. The chain carries TRBV29-1 and TRBJ1-1, with TRBD1 matching over 11 bases. CDR1 is SQVTM, CDR2 ANQGSEA, per germline. V shed 6 bases, J shed 2 bases, and the junction held 2 bases outside the gene matches. The CDR3 length is 13 residues.

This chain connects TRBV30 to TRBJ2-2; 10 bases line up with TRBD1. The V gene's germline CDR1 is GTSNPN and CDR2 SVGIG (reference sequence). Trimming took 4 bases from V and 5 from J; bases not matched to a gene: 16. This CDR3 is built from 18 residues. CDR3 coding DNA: TGTGCCTGGAAAAGACATTCCCAGGGACAGGGGTGGACCGGGGAGCTGTTTTTT. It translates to CAWKRHSQGQGWTGELFF.

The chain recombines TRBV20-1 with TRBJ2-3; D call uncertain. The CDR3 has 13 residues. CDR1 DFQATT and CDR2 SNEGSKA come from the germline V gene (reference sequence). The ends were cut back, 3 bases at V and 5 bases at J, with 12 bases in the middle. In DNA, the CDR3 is TGCAGTGCTAGTATAGTAACGGGAGATACGCAGTATTTT. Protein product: CSASIVTGDTQYF.

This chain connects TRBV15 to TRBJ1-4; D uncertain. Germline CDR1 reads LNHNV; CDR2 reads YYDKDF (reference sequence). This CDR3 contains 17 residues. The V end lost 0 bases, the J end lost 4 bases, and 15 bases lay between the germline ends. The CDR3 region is CATSRDSSGPNNEKLFF. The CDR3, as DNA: TGTGCCACCAGCAGAGATTCAAGCGGACCCAATAATGAAAAACTGTTTTTT.

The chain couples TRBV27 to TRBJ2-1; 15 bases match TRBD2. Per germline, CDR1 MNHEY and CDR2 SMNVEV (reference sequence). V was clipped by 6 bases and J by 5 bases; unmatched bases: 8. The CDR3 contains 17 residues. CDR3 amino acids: CASRRPGLAGGNNEQFF. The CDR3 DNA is TGTGCCAGCAGACGGCCGGGACTAGCGGGAGGTAACAATGAGCAGTTCTTC.

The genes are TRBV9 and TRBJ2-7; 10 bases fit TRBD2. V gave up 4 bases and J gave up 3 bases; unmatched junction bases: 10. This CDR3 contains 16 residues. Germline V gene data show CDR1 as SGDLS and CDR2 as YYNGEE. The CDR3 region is CASSIAATSGDYEQYF. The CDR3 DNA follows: TGTGCCAGCAGCATCGCAGCAACTAGCGGGGACTACGAGCAGTACTTC.

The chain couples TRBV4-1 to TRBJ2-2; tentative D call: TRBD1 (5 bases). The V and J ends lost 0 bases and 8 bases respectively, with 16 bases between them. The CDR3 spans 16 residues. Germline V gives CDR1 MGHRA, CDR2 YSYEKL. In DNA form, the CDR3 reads TGCGCCAGCAGCCAAGATGTCTTGACAGTCCGGGGGGAGCTGTTTTTT. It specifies CASSQDVLTVRGELFF.

CDR3 region: CASSWTGGEWEKLFF. The CDR3 DNA sequence: TGTGCCAGCAGCTGGACAGGGGGAGAATGGGAAAAACTGTTTTTT. The V and J genes are TRBV7-2 and TRBJ1-4, with 10 bases that match TRBD1. The CDR3 loop spans 15 amino acids. The V gene end was trimmed by 4 bases and the J gene end by 8 bases; junction bases not matched to a gene: 7. Germline V gene lookup returns CDR1 SGHTA and CDR2 FQGNSA. Together with reference TRBV7-2 and TRBJ1-4, the CDR3 gives the full variable domain: GAGVSQSPSNKVTEKGKDVELRCDPISGHTALYWYRQSLGQGLEFLIYFQGNSAPDKSGLPSDRFSAERTGGSVSTLTIQRTQQEDSAVYLCASSWTGGEWEKLFFGSGTQLSVL.

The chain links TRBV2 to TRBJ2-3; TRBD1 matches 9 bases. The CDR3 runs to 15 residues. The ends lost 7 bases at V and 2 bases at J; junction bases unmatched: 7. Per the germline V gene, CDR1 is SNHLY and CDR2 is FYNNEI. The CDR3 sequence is CASNPDRGTTDTQYF. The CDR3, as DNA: TGTGCCAGCAACCCGGACAGGGGCACCACAGATACGCAGTATTTT.